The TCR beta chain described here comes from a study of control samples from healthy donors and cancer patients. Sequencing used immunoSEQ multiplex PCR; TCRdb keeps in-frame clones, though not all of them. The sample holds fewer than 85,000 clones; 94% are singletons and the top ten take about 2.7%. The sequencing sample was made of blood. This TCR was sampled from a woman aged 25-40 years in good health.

CDR3 loop: CSVADRGSNQPQHF. The CDR3 DNA reads as TGCAGCGTTGCTGACAGAGGGAGCAATCAGCCCCAGCATTTT. The V call is TRBV29-1, the J call TRBJ1-5, with D tentatively TRBD1 (5 bases). Per the germline V gene, CDR1 is SQVTM and CDR2 is ANQGSEA. The CDR3 runs to 14 residues. The V gene lost 4 bases and the J gene lost 1 base, with 11 bases spanning the gap. Full variable domain (remainder filled in from reference TRBV29-1 and TRBJ1-5): SAVISQKPSRDICQRGTSLTIQCQVDSQVTMMFWYRQQPGQSLTLIATANQGSEATYESGFVIDKFPISRPNLTFSTLTVSNMSPEDSSIYLCSVADRGSNQPQHFGDGTRLSIL.